The 6 T cell receptor beta chains below come from one sample, sequenced in a study of cytotoxic CD8 clonotypes in ibrutinib-treated CLL. Using immunoSEQ multiplex PCR, the repertoire was profiled, and TCRdb retains in-frame clones only, with some absent. Of about 130,000 clones in the sample, roughly 83% were seen once. Sequencing used PBMCs, obtained after 12 months of ibrutinib treatment. Receptors were obtained from a human donor with chronic lymphocytic leukemia.

The chain employs TRBV6-6 and TRBJ2-5, with 8 bases that match TRBD1. J was trimmed by 0 bases and V by 6 bases; bases with no gene match: 6. Germline V lookup: CDR1 MNHNY, CDR2 SVGAGI (reference sequence). The CDR3 loop spans 15 amino acids. The CDR3 sequence: CASSLGQAYQETQYF. DNA of the CDR3: TGTGCCAGCAGCCTGGGACAGGCGTACCAAGAGACCCAGTACTTC.

The chain joins TRBV5-1 to TRBJ1-1; D is possibly TRBD1 (5 bases). This CDR3 is 13 amino acids long. Germline lookup yields CDR1 SGHRS and CDR2 YFSETQ. Trimming cost V 2 bases and J 7 bases, with 12 bases left between them. This chain's CDR3 is CASSLGQGGEAFF. The CDR3 nucleotides read TGCGCCAGCAGCTTAGGGCAGGGTGGTGAAGCTTTCTTT.

This clone was seen a handful of times. V usage is TRBV11-2 and J usage is TRBJ2-1; no definite D call. Trimming cost V 3 bases and J 8 bases, with 8 bases left between them. The CDR3 loop spans 12 amino acids. The germline V gene encodes CDR1 SGHAT and CDR2 FQNNGV. The CDR3 nucleotides are TGTGCCAGCAGCTTTGCCCCCGATGAGCAGTTCTTC. Its translation: CASSFAPDEQFF.

CDR3 bases: TGTGCCAGCAGCCACACAGGACGCGCGGGGGAGCAGTACTTC. Protein product: CASSHTGRAGEQYF. This sequence joins TRBV14 and TRBJ2-7; D might be TRBD2 (6 bases). Between the trimmed V and J ends, which lost 3 bases and 7 bases, there was a span of 16 bases. CDR1 and CDR2 from the germline V gene are SGHDN and FVKESK. The CDR3 has 14 amino acids.

This clone was detected once. The chain couples TRBV4-1 to TRBJ2-6, with 12 bases matching TRBD1. The junction had 6 bases not matched to a gene; V was cut back by 2 bases and J by 4 bases. This CDR3 comprises 18 residues. The germline V gene has CDR1 MGHRA and CDR2 YSYEKL. CDR3 coding DNA: TGCGCCAGCAGCCAACAGGGACAGGGGGCGGAAGGGGCCAACGTCCTGACTTTC. Translated: CASSQQGQGAEGANVLTF.

V and J are TRBV5-4 and TRBJ2-5, with 7 bases aligning to TRBD2. Trimming at V came to 0 bases and at J to 6 bases, leaving 8 bases not matched to a gene. The CDR3 has 15 residues. Germline values: CDR1 SGHNT, CDR2 YYREEE (reference sequence). The CDR3 DNA reads as TGTGCCAGCAGCTTGGCCGGCGGGAGCGGGCAGACCCAGTACTTC. Amino acid sequence: CASSLAGGSGQTQYF.